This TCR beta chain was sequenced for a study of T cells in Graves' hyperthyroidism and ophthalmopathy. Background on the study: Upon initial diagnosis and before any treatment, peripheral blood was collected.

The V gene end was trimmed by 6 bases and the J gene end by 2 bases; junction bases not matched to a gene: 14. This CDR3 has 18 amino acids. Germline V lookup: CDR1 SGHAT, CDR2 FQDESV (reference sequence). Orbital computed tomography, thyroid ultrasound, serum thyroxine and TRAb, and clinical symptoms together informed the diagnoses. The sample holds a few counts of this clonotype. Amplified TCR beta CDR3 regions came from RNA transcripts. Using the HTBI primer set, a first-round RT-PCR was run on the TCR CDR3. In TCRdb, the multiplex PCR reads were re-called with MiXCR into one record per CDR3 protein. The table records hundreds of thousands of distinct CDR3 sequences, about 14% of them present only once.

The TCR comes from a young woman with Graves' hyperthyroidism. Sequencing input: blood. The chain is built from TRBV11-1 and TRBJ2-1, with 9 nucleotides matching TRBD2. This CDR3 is CASSLPYIIAGAYNEQFF. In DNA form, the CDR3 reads TGTGCCAGCAGTTTACCTTACATAATAGCGGGAGCCTACAATGAGCAGTTCTTC.